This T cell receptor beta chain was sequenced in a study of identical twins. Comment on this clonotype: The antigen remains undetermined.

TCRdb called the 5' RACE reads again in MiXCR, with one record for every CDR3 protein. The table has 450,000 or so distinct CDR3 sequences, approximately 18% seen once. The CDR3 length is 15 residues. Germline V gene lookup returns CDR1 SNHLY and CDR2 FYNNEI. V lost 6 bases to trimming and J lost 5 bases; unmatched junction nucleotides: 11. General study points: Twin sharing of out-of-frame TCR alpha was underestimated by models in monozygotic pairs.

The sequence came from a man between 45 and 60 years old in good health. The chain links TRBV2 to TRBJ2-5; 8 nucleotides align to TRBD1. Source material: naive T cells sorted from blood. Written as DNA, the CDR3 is TGTGCCAGCAGCCTTGGACAGGGCTGGGGGGAGACCCAGTACTTC. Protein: CASSLGQGWGETQYF.